The rows below give T cell receptor beta chains drawn from one sample of a study of T cells in tumors after PD-1 blockade. The assay was immunoSEQ multiplex PCR, and TCRdb's table has in-frame clones only and misses some. Of approximately 60,000 clones in the sample, about 82% were seen once. Here the sequenced sample was PBMCs, taken before anti-PD-1 treatment. The receptors originated from a human donor with basal cell carcinoma. CDR3s include the opening cysteine and the closing phenylalanine or tryptophan. The order of the fields is CDR3 protein, CDR3 length, J gene, V gene, D gene. A D gene is named only where the DNA matches it firmly.

CASQNTLNTEAFF 13 TRBJ1-1 TRBV6-5 NA
CASSYRDRLRNEKLFF 16 TRBJ1-4 TRBV6-5 NA
CASTPGQPTDTQYF 14 TRBJ2-3 TRBV3-1/TRBV3-2 NA
CASSSPSDSATGANVLTF 18 TRBJ2-6 TRBV5-4 NA
CASSWKTRLTDTQYF 15 TRBJ2-3 TRBV6-7 NA
CASSVGLGGGYTF 13 TRBJ1-2 TRBV9 NA
CASTNPGKGFF 11 TRBJ2-1 TRBV6-5 NA
CASSLVRQSTGELFF 15 TRBJ2-2 TRBV7-6 NA
CASSLGRSTQPQHF 14 TRBJ1-5 TRBV7-2 NA
CAWGRGQTQETQYF 14 TRBJ2-5 TRBV30 TRBD1
CASSGLAGGFANTGELFF 18 TRBJ2-2 TRBV7-9 TRBD2
CASSLAQGNYNEQFF 15 TRBJ2-1 TRBV5-1 NA
CASSPHQGVGYTF 13 TRBJ1-2 TRBV9 TRBD1
CASSSRLGGLAEQFF 15 TRBJ2-1 TRBV7-3 NA
CASSSASGTGTDTQYF 16 TRBJ2-3 TRBV7-2 TRBD1
CASSWALGGQPQPQHF 16 TRBJ1-5 TRBV5-5 NA
CASSLRISNEQFF 13 TRBJ2-1 TRBV7-9 NA
CASSLGPRVEAFF 13 TRBJ1-1 TRBV5-4 NA
CASSYAGGADGNTIYF 16 TRBJ1-3 TRBV6-6 NA
CASSLFWGEETQYF 14 TRBJ2-5 TRBV27 NA
CASSPGGGSRGYTF 14 TRBJ1-2 TRBV5-1 NA
CASSLEGRETQYF 13 TRBJ2-5 TRBV5-1 NA
CASSRDYTDTQYF 13 TRBJ2-3 TRBV9 TRBD2
CASSLYGGSNQPQHF 15 TRBJ1-5 TRBV5-6 NA
CASKGLGATSYEQYF 15 TRBJ2-7 TRBV6-5 NA
CASTPRRTDITEAFF 15 TRBJ1-1 TRBV19 NA
CASSSWGTGQETQYF 15 TRBJ2-5 TRBV19 NA
CAGSGMGNYNEQFF 14 TRBJ2-1 TRBV9 NA
CASNPGQAFNQPQHF 15 TRBJ1-5 TRBV6-5 TRBD1
CAWSSTGGNQPQHF 14 TRBJ1-5 TRBV30 TRBD1
CASRSGTGAYNEQFF 15 TRBJ2-1 TRBV2 TRBD1
CASNRGGWSEQFF 13 TRBJ2-1 TRBV2 TRBD2
CASSADAWSEQYF 13 TRBJ2-7 TRBV19 NA
CSVEGQGATEAFF 13 TRBJ1-1 TRBV29-1 TRBD1
CASRYGGNIYNEQFF 15 TRBJ2-1 TRBV11-3 NA
CASSLQNEQFF 11 TRBJ2-1 TRBV5-8 NA
CASSGTPYNEQFF 13 TRBJ2-1 TRBV6-5 NA
CSASVSGVYEQYF 13 TRBJ2-7 TRBV20-1 NA
CASSRVGTGHNEKLFF 16 TRBJ1-4 TRBV5-1 TRBD1
CSVIYDGSTVTEAFF 15 TRBJ1-1 TRBV29-1 NA
CASSSEGLLGETQYF 15 TRBJ2-5 TRBV9 NA
CASQGWGAGAYEQYF 15 TRBJ2-7 TRBV6-6 NA
CASSWGRGGQYF 12 TRBJ2-7 TRBV5-6 NA
CASGGLAGSETQYF 14 TRBJ2-5 TRBV3-1/TRBV3-2 TRBD2
CATGGDNYNEQFF 13 TRBJ2-1 TRBV15 TRBD2
CASGLGDVRQYF 12 TRBJ2-7 TRBV12-5 NA
CASNTRPGPLNTEAFF 16 TRBJ1-1 TRBV6-6 NA
CASSSPGERPTDTQYF 16 TRBJ2-3 TRBV7-2 NA
CASSQAAGGNSEQYF 15 TRBJ2-7 TRBV14 TRBD1
CASSWRAPGPNQPQHF 16 TRBJ1-5 TRBV5-6 NA
CASSQDPGSYEQYF 14 TRBJ2-7 TRBV3-1/TRBV3-2 NA
CASGDREGSPLHF 13 TRBJ1-6 TRBV27 TRBD1
CASSRPLSGGTTNEQFF 17 TRBJ2-1 TRBV27 TRBD2
CASRPGRDNSPLHF 14 TRBJ1-6 TRBV4-1 NA
CATSDFHLWGRGFGQPQHF 19 TRBJ1-5 TRBV24-1 TRBD1